The 19 T cell receptor beta chains in this list originate from one sample, sequenced in a study of cytomegalovirus exposure and HLA in healthy donors. The PCR ran on 60 Vbeta and 13 Jbeta primers. The data were produced by immunoSEQ multiplex PCR, yet TCRdb's version contains in-frame clones alone and is incomplete. The sample comprises roughly 200,000 clones, 78% of which are singletons, and approximately 2.9% rests with the top ten. The sample was PBMCs. Receptor source: a female donor in good health and CMV-seronegative.

The chain couples TRBV5-1 to TRBJ1-1; the D is unclear. From germline, CDR1 is SGHRS and CDR2 YFSETQ. V lost 6 bases to trimming and J lost 7 bases, with 10 bases between them. The CDR3 is made up of 11 amino acids. CDR3 sequence: CASTEGIEAFF. The CDR3 DNA reads TGCGCCAGCACGGAGGGAATTGAAGCTTTCTTT.

In regard to this clone: Other DNA sequences in this specimen translate into the identical CDR3. J is TRBJ2-5 and V is TRBV30; tentatively, D is TRBD1 (6 bases). CDR3 length: 13 residues. Germline loops: CDR1 GTSNPN, CDR2 SVGIG (reference sequence). V dropped 1 base and J dropped 1 base, with 7 bases sitting between them. CDR3 loop: CAWSGTVQETQYF. In nucleotides, the CDR3 is TGTGCCTGGAGTGGGACAGTCCAAGAGACCCAGTACTTC.

The rearrangement uses TRBV2 and TRBJ2-5; no definite D call. Trimming left V 1 base short and J 1 base short, with 7 bases between. Germline assignment: CDR1 SNHLY and CDR2 FYNNEI. The CDR3 runs to 14 residues. The CDR3 nucleotides are TGTGCCAGCAGTGAAGTCACAGCCCAAGAGACCCAGTACTTC. Translating it yields CASSEVTAQETQYF.

This chain connects TRBV29-1 to TRBJ2-3; TRBD2 aligns across 7 bases. The CDR3 contains 14 residues. The V gene's germline CDR1 is SQVTM and CDR2 ANQGSEA. Trimming took 3 bases from V and 6 from J; bases not matched to a gene: 9. The DNA for the CDR3 is TGCAGCGTTGACGGGGGAGGGGAGGCGGATACGCAGTATTTT. The encoded protein is CSVDGGGEADTQYF.

About this clone: An end of the junction differs from the germline gene, which may be a read error. The chain joins TRBV7-9 to TRBJ2-6, with D perhaps TRBD2 (7 bases). Germline V gene data show CDR1 as SEHNR and CDR2 as FQNEAQ (reference sequence). The CDR3 loop spans 17 amino acids. The CDR3, as DNA: TGTTCCAGCAGCTTAGGGGGGGTTTATTCTGGGGCCAACGTCCTGACTTTC. Its translation is CSSSLGGVYSGANVLTF.

In its sample, this clone was seen once. The rearrangement uses TRBV5-8 and TRBJ2-3, with TRBD2 as a possible D gene (5 bases). The germline V and J ends were trimmed by 1 base and 2 bases, with 14 bases remaining between them. The CDR3 has 16 amino acids. Germline V lookup: CDR1 SGHTS, CDR2 YDEGEE. In nucleotides, the CDR3 is TGTGCCAGCAGCTTGCTCAGCGGAAAGCCCACAGATACGCAGTATTTT. Translating it yields CASSLLSGKPTDTQYF.

The J gene is TRBJ2-3, the V gene TRBV19; TRBD1 matches at 11 bases. The ends lost 6 bases at V and 4 bases at J; junction bases unmatched: 0. CDR3 size: 13 residues. The V gene's germline CDR1 is LNHDA and CDR2 SQIVND (reference sequence). CDR3 in amino acids: CASRGQGADTQYF. CDR3 nucleotides: TGTGCCAGTAGGGGACAGGGGGCAGATACGCAGTATTTT.

The chain uses TRBV2 and TRBJ1-6; TRBD1 might be the D (6 bases). This CDR3 spans 15 amino acids. CDR1 and CDR2 from the germline V gene are SNHLY and FYNNEI. V lost 5 bases and J lost 7, with 15 bases in between. The CDR3 loop reads CASSNRGARNSPLHF. CDR3 nucleotides: TGTGCCAGCAGTAATCGGGGGGCCCGGAATTCACCCCTCCACTTT.

The CDR3: CASSVVGRSSYNEQFF. CDR3 nucleotides: TGTGCCAGCAGCGTAGTTGGTCGGAGCTCCTACAATGAGCAGTTCTTC. The chain combines TRBV9 with TRBJ2-1; no definite D call. With 0 bases removed from V and 0 bases from J, the gap between germline ends came to 10 bases. The CDR3 runs to 16 residues. Germline CDR1 SGDLS, CDR2 YYNGEE.

This clone was counted a single time. CDR3 coding DNA: TGTGCCAGCAGTGACACGGGGATGAACACTGAAGCTTTCTTT. Translation gives CASSDTGMNTEAFF. The chain uses TRBV25-1 and TRBJ1-1; unclear D gene. CDR1 is MGHDK, CDR2 SYGVNS, per germline. CDR3 size: 14 residues. The germline V and J ends were trimmed by 3 bases and 0 bases, with 8 bases remaining between them. Drawing the rest from reference TRBV25-1 and TRBJ1-1, the complete variable domain is EADIYQTPRYLVIGTGKKITLECSQTMGHDKMYWYQQDPGMELHLIHYSYGVNSTEKGDLSSESTVSRIRTEHFPLTLESARPSHTSQYLCASSDTGMNTEAFFGQGTRLTVV.

This clone came up a few times. The J gene is TRBJ2-1, the V gene TRBV11-2; a weak D match, TRBD2 (6 bases). This CDR3 region has 15 residues. Trimming removed 5 bases at V and 6 bases at J, with 17 bases between. Germline V CDR1 and CDR2: SGHAT, FQNNGV. The CDR3 nucleotides read TGTGCCAGCAGCCCAGGTAATAGCGGCTCCAATGAGCAGTTCTTC. It codes for CASSPGNSGSNEQFF.

J is TRBJ1-5 and V is TRBV5-1; D is uncertain. The CDR3 runs to 14 residues. Per the germline V gene, CDR1 is SGHRS and CDR2 is YFSETQ. V lost 0 bases, J lost 3 bases, and 7 bases lay in between. DNA of the CDR3: TGCGCCAGCAGCTTGGGAGAAATCAATCAGCCCCAGCATTTT. Its translation is CASSLGEINQPQHF.

This chain joins TRBV2 and TRBJ1-5, with D unclear. The germline CDR1 and CDR2 sequences are SNHLY and FYNNEI. Trimming took off 3 bases at V and 3 bases at J, with 12 bases between the two ends. This CDR3 spans 15 amino acids. The CDR3 region has the DNA TGTGCCAGCAGTGACCGGCAGGTCCACAATCAGCCCCAGCATTTT. Its translation is CASSDRQVHNQPQHF.

V is TRBV7-6 and J is TRBJ2-7, with 10 bases matching TRBD2. V was pared by 6 bases and J by 4 bases, with 9 bases of the junction left unmatched. The CDR3 sequence is 15 residues long. CDR1 SGHVS and CDR2 FNYEAQ come from the germline V gene. The CDR3 loop is CASRLLAGEGYEQYF. The CDR3 DNA reads TGTGCCAGCAGACTCCTAGCGGGAGAGGGTTACGAGCAGTACTTC.

Note on this clone: One end of the junction varies from germline; a read error may be responsible. The CDR3 sequence: CASSEAIGSGTGETQYF. CDR3 coding DNA: TGTGCCAGCAGCGAAGCCATCGGGTCGGGGACAGGGGAGACCCAGTACTTC. V usage is TRBV6-1 and J usage is TRBJ2-5, with 9 bases that match TRBD1. The CDR3 length is 17 residues. Germline V CDR1 and CDR2: MNHNS, SASEGT.

The chain couples TRBV7-9 to TRBJ1-1; 7 bases match TRBD1. The CDR3 runs 13 residues. Per the germline V gene, CDR1 is SEHNR and CDR2 is FQNEAQ (reference sequence). The V segment lost 10 bases and the J segment 2 bases; nucleotides outside the gene matches: 7. The CDR3: CAINRGDNTEAFF. Here the CDR3 DNA reads TGTGCCATAAACAGGGGTGACAACACTGAAGCTTTCTTT.

The rearrangement joins TRBV5-1 to TRBJ1-1; 7 nucleotides line up with TRBD1. Trimming removed 0 bases from V and 1 base from J; junction bases left unmatched: 6. CDR1 is SGHRS, CDR2 YFSETQ, per germline. The CDR3 runs 16 residues. The DNA for the CDR3 is TGCGCCAGCAGCTTGGAGAGGGGGCGAAGGAACACTGAAGCTTTCTTT. Its translation is CASSLERGRRNTEAFF. Variable domain in full (rest from reference TRBV5-1 and TRBJ1-1): KAGVTQTPRYLIKTRGQQVTLSCSPISGHRSVSWYQQTPGQGLQFLFEYFSETQRNKGNFPGRFSGRQFSNSRSEMNVSTLELGDSALYLCASSLERGRRNTEAFFGQGTRLTVV.

The V and J genes are TRBV7-3 and TRBJ2-5; tentatively, D is TRBD2 (6 bases). Germline-derived CDR1 and CDR2 are SGHTA and FQGTGA. Trimming pared 5 bases from V and 5 bases from J, leaving 18 bases between. The CDR3 runs 15 residues. The CDR3 DNA reads as TGTGCCAGCAGCCCACAGACTAGGAGAGGCGAGACCCAGTACTTC. This translates into CASSPQTRRGETQYF.

This sequence joins TRBV10-3 and TRBJ2-1; 9 bases are a match to TRBD2. The junction had 14 bases not matched to a gene; V was cut back by 3 bases and J by 8 bases. The CDR3 is 17 amino acids. Looked up from germline, CDR1 is ENHRY and CDR2 is SYGVKD. The CDR3 loop reads CAISDRSGGLPWDEQFF. DNA for the CDR3: TGTGCCATCAGTGATCGTAGCGGGGGACTCCCCTGGGATGAGCAGTTCTTC.